This entry lists 3 T cell receptor beta chains sequenced from one sample in a study of cytomegalovirus exposure and HLA in healthy donors. PCR involved 60 Vbeta and 13 Jbeta primers. Only in-frame clones appear in the TCRdb table, and some are missing; sequencing was by immunoSEQ multiplex PCR. The data contain about 160,000 clones, around 80% of them singletons. Sequencing used PBMCs. The source of these receptors is a female donor in good health and CMV-seronegative.

The chain uses TRBV19 and TRBJ2-7; tentative D call: TRBD1 (6 bases). V shed 10 bases and J shed 6 bases, with 16 bases lying between them. CDR1 and CDR2 from the germline V gene are LNHDA and SQIVND (reference sequence). The CDR3 sequence is 12 residues long. The CDR3 is CATQPSRGEQYF. DNA for the CDR3: TGTGCCACCCAACCGAGCAGGGGCGAGCAGTACTTC.

This clone turned up a few times. This chain connects TRBV7-8 to TRBJ2-2, with 12 bases lining up with TRBD1. There are 16 residues in the CDR3. Trimming cost V 6 bases and J 6 bases; bases outside gene matches: 8. The germline V gene encodes CDR1 SGHVS and CDR2 FQNEAQ. The CDR3 region is CASRRGDRGRSGELFF. The CDR3 region has the DNA TGTGCCAGCAGAAGAGGGGACAGGGGGCGATCCGGGGAGCTGTTTTTT.

This clone was seen once. J is TRBJ1-4 and V is TRBV7-7; weak D call: TRBD1 (5 bases). CDR3 size: 17 residues. Trimming removed 7 bases at V and 0 bases at J, with 18 bases between. CDR1 is SSHAT, CDR2 FNYEAQ, per germline (reference sequence). The CDR3 reads CASNNAGGPPTNEKLFF. The CDR3 DNA is TGTGCCAGCAACAACGCGGGGGGTCCACCAACTAATGAAAAACTGTTTTTT.